These 28 T cell receptor beta chains share one sample of origin, sequenced in a study of blood T cell repertoires in COVID-19. The method was immunoSEQ multiplex PCR; TCRdb's version includes in-frame clones alone and lacks a portion of them. The sample lists roughly 60,000 clones, about 86% occurring once. Sequenced material: peripheral blood. All receptors come from a man in his forties with acute or convalescent COVID-19.

The J gene is TRBJ1-6, the V gene TRBV4-1; D remains ambiguous. Germline lookup yields CDR1 MGHRA and CDR2 YSYEKL. This CDR3 is built from 17 residues. V gave up 0 bases and J gave up 9 bases, with 18 bases separating them. CDR3 DNA sequence: TGCGCCAGCAGCCAAGACCGTACAGAAATAATTCTTTCACCCCTCCACTTT. Its translation: CASSQDRTEIILSPLHF.

This clone has at least ten counts. The chain has TRBV5-4 and TRBJ2-2; D perhaps matches TRBD2 (5 bases). The CDR3 runs 16 residues. The V end was cut by 0 bases, the J end by 6 bases, with 15 bases between. In germline, CDR1 is SGHNT, CDR2 YYREEE (reference sequence). The CDR3 nucleotides read TGTGCCAGCAGCTTGGCCGTGTCTAGCAAAGCCGGGGAGCTGTTTTTT. Amino acids: CASSLAVSSKAGELFF. The full variable domain, with the rest looked up from reference TRBV5-4 and TRBJ2-2, is ETGVTQSPTHLIKTRGQQVTLRCSSQSGHNTVSWYQQALGQGPQFIFQYYREEENGRGNFPPRFSGLQFPNYSSELNVNALELDDSALYLCASSLAVSSKAGELFFGEGSRLTVL.

V gene TRBV29-1 combines with J gene TRBJ1-2; 7 bases agree with TRBD1. Germline V lookup: CDR1 SQVTM, CDR2 ANQGSEA. CDR3 length equals 14 residues. The V gene end was trimmed by 3 bases and the J gene end by 3 bases; junction bases not matched to a gene: 7. The CDR3 region has the DNA TGCAGCGTTGAGTCGACCGACAGGGACTATGGCTACACCTTC. This translates into CSVESTDRDYGYTF.

This clone was seen more than once but under ten times. The chain combines TRBV30 with TRBJ2-2; unclear D gene. Trimming stripped 5 bases from V and 2 bases from J, with 9 bases between. This CDR3 is 13 amino acids long. The V gene's germline CDR1 is GTSNPN and CDR2 SVGIG (reference sequence). CDR3 sequence (DNA): TGTGCCTGGGGACGAACAAACACCGGGGAGCTGTTTTTT. This translates into CAWGRTNTGELFF.

This chain joins TRBV12-5 and TRBJ1-6; 7 bases are shared with TRBD1. V dropped 4 bases and J dropped 4; count of bases not matched to a gene: 7. Looked up from germline, CDR1 is LGHNT and CDR2 is FRNRAP. The CDR3 has 16 amino acids. CDR3 DNA sequence: TGTGCTAGTGGTTACAGCCGACAGGGTTATAATTCACCCCTCCACTTT. It encodes CASGYSRQGYNSPLHF.

This chain connects TRBV5-4 to TRBJ2-7; 8 nucleotides align to TRBD1. Germline V gene data show CDR1 as SGHNT and CDR2 as YYREEE (reference sequence). The CDR3 runs to 13 residues. Trimming at V came to 3 bases and at J to 3 bases, leaving 2 bases not matched to a gene. The CDR3 DNA follows: TGTGCCAGCAGCTGGGGGACAGGCTACGAGCAGTACTTC. Translation gives CASSWGTGYEQYF.

The chain couples TRBV30 to TRBJ1-1; TRBD1 aligns across 9 bases. After removal of 1 base from V and 4 bases from J, the junction contained 19 bases not matched to a gene. The CDR3 is 19 residues long. Germline assignment: CDR1 GTSNPN and CDR2 SVGIG (reference sequence). CDR3 sequence (DNA): TGTGCCTGGAGTGCCCCCGGGACAGGGACTCTTTACTTGATCACTGAAGCTTTCTTT. Protein sequence: CAWSAPGTGTLYLITEAFF. Full variable domain (missing parts from reference TRBV30 and TRBJ1-1): SQTIHQWPATLVQPVGSPLSLECTVEGTSNPNLYWYRQAAGRGLQLLFYSVGIGQISSEVPQNLSASRPQDRQFILSSKKLLLSDSGFYLCAWSAPGTGTLYLITEAFFGQGTRLTVV.

The V and J genes are TRBV4-1 and TRBJ1-2; 10 positions match TRBD1. CDR1 MGHRA and CDR2 YSYEKL come from the germline V gene. The CDR3 covers 15 residues. Losses at the gene ends were 4 bases for V and 3 bases for J; bases not matched to a gene: 5. The CDR3, as DNA: TGCGCCAGCAGCCCGGGACAGGGGAGGGACTATGGCTACACCTTC. It yields the protein CASSPGQGRDYGYTF.

The chain is built from TRBV28 and TRBJ1-2, with 7 bases matching TRBD1. J gave up 3 bases and V 6 bases, and 13 bases lay outside the gene matches. The length of the CDR3 is 16 residues. Germline V lookup: CDR1 MDHEN, CDR2 SYDVKM. CDR3 DNA: TGTGCCAGCAGCCACCGGGGGACAGACAAGGACTATGGCTACACCTTC. Residues: CASSHRGTDKDYGYTF.

This clone is a singleton in its sample. The V and J genes are TRBV11-2 and TRBJ2-7; 13 bases agree with TRBD2. Germline V CDR1 and CDR2: SGHAT, FQNNGV. The junction had 3 bases not matched to a gene; V was cut back by 7 bases and J by 3 bases. The CDR3 runs 14 residues. CDR3 in DNA: TGTGCCAGCAAGCGACTAGCGGGGGGCTACGAGCAGTACTTC. Protein product: CASKRLAGGYEQYF.

The chain has TRBV5-4 and TRBJ2-5; unclear D gene. Germline loops: CDR1 SGHNT, CDR2 YYREEE (reference sequence). This CDR3 is 13 amino acids long. V was shortened by 0 bases and J by 1 base, with 4 bases between the two germline ends. CDR3 sequence reads: CASSLGSQETQYF. Here the CDR3 DNA reads TGTGCCAGCAGCTTGGGCAGCCAAGAGACCCAGTACTTC.

This clone showed up just once. V usage is TRBV6-5 and J usage is TRBJ2-6; no definite D call. The CDR3 spans 15 residues. The germline gives CDR1 MNHEY, CDR2 SVGAGI. V shed 6 bases and J shed 4 bases, with 13 bases lying between them. In nucleotides, the CDR3 is TGTGCCAGCAGCCGCCTTTCGAGAGGGGCCAACGTCCTGACTTTC. Protein product: CASSRLSRGANVLTF.

The chain recombines TRBV4-1 with TRBJ2-7; TRBD1 aligns across 12 bases. Losses at the gene ends were 3 bases for V and 2 bases for J; bases not matched to a gene: 2. The CDR3 extends over 15 amino acids. Germline V gives CDR1 MGHRA, CDR2 YSYEKL. The DNA for the CDR3 is TGCGCCAGCAGCCAGGGGACAGGGGGCACCTACGAGCAGTACTTC. This sequence encodes CASSQGTGGTYEQYF.

The DNA for the CDR3 is TGCGCCAGCAGCACGGACAGGGGAGGAACCGGGGAGCTGTTTTTT. Amino acid sequence: CASSTDRGGTGELFF. V usage is TRBV5-1 and J usage is TRBJ2-2, with 9 bases lining up with TRBD1. The CDR3 covers 15 residues. Looked up from germline, CDR1 is SGHRS and CDR2 is YFSETQ. V lost 4 bases to trimming and J lost 5 bases; unmatched junction nucleotides: 6.

DNA of the CDR3: TGTGCCAGCAGCGTGGACAGGGATTCACCCCTCCACTTT. It specifies CASSVDRDSPLHF. The chain has TRBV7-9 and TRBJ1-6; 8 nucleotides agree with TRBD1. Germline V CDR1 and CDR2: SEHNR, FQNEAQ (reference sequence). The CDR3 totals 13 residues. Losses at the gene ends were 5 bases for V and 8 bases for J; bases not matched to a gene: 2.

The V and J genes are TRBV9 and TRBJ1-5; 7 bases agree with TRBD1. The germline CDR1 and CDR2 sequences are SGDLS and YYNGEE. V was clipped by 0 bases and J by 6 bases; unmatched bases: 6. This CDR3 contains 15 residues. DNA of the CDR3: TGTGCCAGCAGCGTAGGTCCAGGGGGAGGTCAGCCCCAGCATTTT. It encodes CASSVGPGGGQPQHF.

V is TRBV3-1 (or the pseudogene TRBV3-2) and J is TRBJ1-2, with 7 nucleotides matching TRBD1. The trim removed 4 bases at V and 3 bases at J, leaving 5 bases unmatched. The V gene's germline CDR1 is LGHDT and CDR2 YNNKEL (reference sequence). The CDR3 extends over 14 amino acids. In DNA, the CDR3 is TGTGCCAGCAGCCGACAGGGAGGCGACTATGGCTACACCTTC. Protein product: CASSRQGGDYGYTF.

The CDR3 sequence: CASSELSGELFF. CDR3 bases: TGTGCCAGCAGTGAATTGAGCGGGGAGCTGTTTTTT. This rearrangement joins TRBV25-1 to TRBJ2-2; no clear D. The V end lost 1 base, the J end lost 7 bases, and 4 bases lay between the germline ends. The germline CDR1 and CDR2 sequences are MGHDK and SYGVNS. The CDR3 length is 12 residues.

CDR3 sequence (DNA): TGCAGCGTTGAAAAGGGTACGGGACAGCCCCAGCATTTT. It encodes CSVEKGTGQPQHF. This rearrangement joins TRBV29-1 to TRBJ1-5; D not certain. CDR3 length: 13 amino acids. Looked up from germline, CDR1 is SQVTM and CDR2 is ANQGSEA. Between the trimmed V and J ends, which lost 2 bases and 7 bases, there was a span of 12 bases. Supplemented by reference TRBV29-1 and TRBJ1-5, the full variable domain reads SAVISQKPSRDICQRGTSLTIQCQVDSQVTMMFWYRQQPGQSLTLIATANQGSEATYESGFVIDKFPISRPNLTFSTLTVSNMSPEDSSIYLCSVEKGTGQPQHFGDGTRLSIL.

In its sample, this clone was seen once. The CDR3 region is CASSAPDSLNEKLFF. CDR3 in DNA: TGCGCCAGCAGCGCCCCAGACAGCCTTAATGAAAAACTGTTTTTT. The chain recombines TRBV5-1 with TRBJ1-4, with D perhaps TRBD1 (5 bases). The CDR3 consists of 15 residues. Germline V gives CDR1 SGHRS, CDR2 YFSETQ. The V gene lost 4 bases and the J gene lost 4 bases, with 14 bases spanning the gap.

The rearrangement joins TRBV7-2 to TRBJ1-3; TRBD1 matches at 9 bases. The CDR3 consists of 15 residues. CDR1 and CDR2 (germline): SGHTA, FQGNSA. V was clipped by 5 bases and J by 4 bases; unmatched bases: 6. The CDR3 reads CASSRDRVIGNTIYF. The CDR3, as DNA: TGTGCCAGCAGCAGGGACAGGGTAATCGGAAACACCATATATTTT. The full variable domain, in which reference TRBV7-2 and TRBJ1-3 provide the parts outside the CDR3, is GAGVSQSPSNKVTEKGKDVELRCDPISGHTALYWYRQSLGQGLEFLIYFQGNSAPDKSGLPSDRFSAERTGGSVSTLTIQRTQQEDSAVYLCASSRDRVIGNTIYFGEGSWLTVV.

In this sample, this clone turned up once. The rearrangement joins TRBV2 to TRBJ1-2, with D tentatively TRBD1 (5 bases). The CDR3 has 14 amino acids. The V gene's germline CDR1 is SNHLY and CDR2 FYNNEI. Between the trimmed V and J ends, which lost 10 bases and 1 base, there was a span of 16 bases. CDR3 bases: TGTGCCACCATCCAGGGACTTTATAACTATGGCTACACCTTC. Residues: CATIQGLYNYGYTF.

The chain uses TRBV23-1 and TRBJ1-2; the match to TRBD1 covers 10 bases. TRBV23-1 is filed as an ORF, its function uncertain. Trimming removed 3 bases from V and 7 bases from J; junction bases left unmatched: 2. This CDR3 region has 13 residues. CDR3 bases: TGCGCCAGCAGTCAGAGGGACAGGGGTGGCTACACCTTC. Protein: CASSQRDRGGYTF.

V is TRBV18 and J is TRBJ1-2, with D possibly matching TRBD1 (6 bases). The CDR3 sequence is 13 residues long. Trimming stripped 2 bases from V and 4 bases from J, with 8 bases between. Germline V gene lookup returns CDR1 KGHSH and CDR2 LQKENI. CDR3 nucleotides: TGTGCCAGCTCACCAGGGGGCGCCTATGGCTACACCTTC. This translates into CASSPGGAYGYTF.

The chain is built from TRBV7-2 and TRBJ2-7; perhaps TRBD1 as D (6 bases). The CDR3 covers 13 residues. Per germline, CDR1 SGHTA and CDR2 FQGNSA. V dropped 3 bases and J dropped 4 bases, with 10 bases sitting between them. The CDR3 here is CASSFTGKYEQYF. In nucleotides, the CDR3 is TGTGCCAGCAGCTTCACAGGGAAGTACGAGCAGTACTTC.

This CDR3 reads CASSFGQTYEQYF. The CDR3 DNA sequence: TGTGCCAGCAGCTTTGGACAGACCTACGAGCAGTACTTC. The genes are TRBV7-8 and TRBJ2-7; weak D call: TRBD1 (6 bases). This CDR3 spans 13 amino acids. Trimming took off 3 bases at V and 2 bases at J, with 8 bases between the two ends. CDR1 is SGHVS, CDR2 FQNEAQ, per germline. Drawing the rest from reference TRBV7-8 and TRBJ2-7, the complete variable domain is GAGVSQSPRYKVAKRGQDVALRCDPISGHVSLFWYQQALGQGPEFLTYFQNEAQLDKSGLPSDRFFAERPEGSVSTLKIQRTQQEDSAVYLCASSFGQTYEQYFGPGTRLTVT.

This clone was detected once. The chain joins TRBV28 to TRBJ1-2; the D is unclear. From germline, CDR1 is MDHEN and CDR2 SYDVKM. V dropped 7 bases and J dropped 0 bases, with 12 bases sitting between them. The CDR3 sequence is 14 residues long. CDR3 coding DNA: TGTGCCAGCAACATAATACAAGCTAACTATGGCTACACCTTC. Residues: CASNIIQANYGYTF.

The chain is built from TRBV27 and TRBJ2-2, with D unresolved. The germline V and J ends were trimmed by 2 bases and 4 bases, with 2 bases remaining between them. Germline-derived CDR1 and CDR2 are MNHEY and SMNVEV (reference sequence). The CDR3 contains 12 residues. The CDR3 region is CASSLRTGELFF. CDR3 DNA sequence: TGTGCCAGCAGTTTACGCACCGGGGAGCTGTTTTTT.